This T cell receptor beta chain is drawn from a study of T-cell reconstitution after alpha-beta-depleted transplantation in children. The CDR3 spans 12 residues. Germline V CDR1 and CDR2: LNHNV, YYDKDF (reference sequence). Trimming removed 4 bases at V and 8 bases at J, with 11 bases between. This clonotype has more than one count but fewer than ten. Its antigen is unknown. Findings and limits, study-wide: Newly generated T cells supplied most T-cell counts and diversity one year post-transplant. At around two months after transplant, the alpha-beta T cells were reportedly derived from several hundred expanded clones that came from non-depleted graft cells. Some patients owed their high day-60 TCRbeta diversity to surviving recipient T cells and thymic progenitors.

The TCRbeta library incorporated unique molecular identifiers. MiXCR, applied by TCRdb to the PCR reads, yields one record per CDR3 protein. Found here are 450,000 to 600,000 distinct CDR3 sequences, under 15% of them singletons; the top ten hold approximately 2.1%. The starting material was PBMCs, mostly from graft donor cells, obtained 360 days after TCRalphabeta/CD19-depleted stem cell transplant. The receptor was isolated from a male patient aged 10 to 17 who had a stem cell transplant for acute myeloid leukemia, so the T cells may come from the graft donor. This chain links TRBV15 with TRBJ1-2, with D unresolved. CDR3 in amino acids: CATSTAPRGYTF. As DNA, the CDR3 is TGTGCCACCAGCACAGCCCCCCGGGGCTACACCTTC.